These T cell receptor beta chains were read from a single sample in a study of T cell changes during pregnancy in multiple sclerosis. The table came from immunoSEQ multiplex PCR; TCRdb's copy has only in-frame clones and leaves some out. The sample lists about 8,500 clones; nearly 90% were seen once. Sequencing used CD8+ T cells from peripheral blood mononuclear cells, obtained in the first trimester of pregnancy. Receptors were obtained from a female donor in good health, enrolled as a control in a pregnancy study. Both conserved end residues are trimmed from each CDR3. Only part of the rows carry a size: once, few, many, or a class if the clone is expanded.

-	TRBV27	TRBJ1-5	ASSWTGLSNQPQH
-	TRBV29-1	TRBJ2-2	SARGLNTGELF
once	TRBV10-3	TRBJ2-1	AISELLNSDNEQF
-	TRBV11-2	TRBJ1-1	ASSSQTGEAF
-	TRBV11-3	TRBJ2-7	ASSFGTGTLYEQY
-	TRBV4-2	TRBJ1-3	ASSQGRGEEGNTIY
-	TRBV28	TRBJ2-7	ASKGTGGPGEQY
-	TRBV10-2	TRBJ2-5	ASSEPEQGALQETQY
-	TRBV2	TRBJ2-4	ASMGIAGVGDIQY
-	TRBV6-6	TRBJ2-7	ASSSSLGTSIYEQY
-	TRBV6-4	TRBJ2-3	ASSATSGGTDTQY
-	TRBV27	TRBJ1-5	ASSWTGGNQPQH
-	TRBV19	TRBJ1-2	ASSPAGGYGYT
-	TRBV10-3	TRBJ1-1	AISEAPPGSEAF
-	TRBV30	TRBJ2-7	AWSVGGVYRGQY
-	TRBV9	TRBJ2-3	ASSGRGVTSTDTQY
-	TRBV6-1	TRBJ1-5	ASTLEISNQPQH
few	TRBV6-4	TRBJ2-5	ASSETSGGQETQY
-	TRBV5-5	TRBJ1-2	ASSRSRGSGYT
-	TRBV5-1	TRBJ1-1	ASSLELTGIAEAF
-	TRBV30	TRBJ1-3	AWSQTFEGGNTIY
-	TRBV5-1	TRBJ2-7	ASSSLVRSREGLDEQY
-	TRBV5-6	TRBJ1-2	ASSPDREGYT
-	TRBV7-8	TRBJ1-4	ASSPVVGRTNEKLF
-	TRBV19	TRBJ1-5	ASEGTEWYGNQPQH
-	TRBV30	TRBJ1-1	AWSEQLNTEAF
-	TRBV2	TRBJ2-1	ASTWGGPLNEQF
-	TRBV15	TRBJ1-5	ATSGRTGGVAQPQH
-	TRBV7-9	TRBJ1-1	ASSALQGASTEAF
-	TRBV13	TRBJ2-7	ASSSTLRTYEQY
-	TRBV7-9	TRBJ1-2	ASSFEPHSDGGGYT
-	TRBV19	TRBJ2-7	ASGQGASEQY
medium-sized	TRBV5-4	TRBJ2-3	ASSVDIFSTDTQY
-	TRBV28	TRBJ2-7	ASSLSWAGGHEQY
-	TRBV5-4	TRBJ1-2	ASRRPGQGNGYT
-	TRBV18	TRBJ2-7	ASSQGASRHEQY
-	TRBV27	TRBJ2-1	ASSFFFYRGNNEQF
-	TRBV5-1	TRBJ1-1	ASSLVRVTYGDTEAF
few	TRBV7-9	TRBJ2-7	ASSPRTSGETQDQY
-	TRBV6-1	TRBJ1-4	ASSEGRDGGVSVF
-	TRBV13	TRBJ2-3	ASSLQGASDTQY
-	TRBV27	TRBJ1-1	ASSLSGLLTEAF
-	TRBV4-1	TRBJ1-1	ASSLAPGSNTEAF
-	TRBV2	TRBJ2-1	ASSLSTSGPRNEQF
once	TRBV5-4	TRBJ1-1	ASSLGVVTRDTFAAF
-	TRBV5-1	TRBJ2-1	ASGTTRYNEQF
-	TRBV4-1	TRBJ2-5	ASSHPRRQGWETQY
once	TRBV6-4	TRBJ2-2	ASSDTTERTGELF
-	TRBV5-6	TRBJ1-1	ASSFSAEAF
-	TRBV15	TRBJ2-6	ATSSTSGSGANVLT
-	TRBV29-1	TRBJ1-2	SVANNYGYT
-	TRBV4-1	TRBJ1-1	ASSQLMRGPNTEAF
-	TRBV5-8	TRBJ1-5	ASSLTVNQPQH
-	TRBV19	TRBJ2-2	ASITGANTGELF
few	TRBV6-1	TRBJ2-1	ASLPSGTYNEQF
once	TRBV2	TRBJ2-7	ASSITGYYEQY
-	TRBV15	TRBJ1-1	ATSRDRAGEAF
-	TRBV27	TRBJ1-2	ASSSADRTFYGYT
-	TRBV11-2	TRBJ1-1	ASSPPGGGNTEAF
medium-sized	TRBV6-5	TRBJ1-1	ASSYRARGRNTEAF